This TCR beta chain was profiled in a study of blood T cells in healthy people across ages. Overall study results and limits: Age brought a roughly linear fall in TCR beta diversity measured per million T cells.

Donors were healthy Caucasian individuals from Russia aged roughly 6 to 90. A remark on this clonotype: Its antigen is not known.

With a J-beta primer mix and a sample-barcoded 5' primer, a second PCR ran roughly 6 to 11 cycles. The study obtained at least 2.5 million CDR3-containing paired-end reads from every sample. MiXCR was run by TCRdb on the 5' RACE reads, yielding one entry per CDR3 protein. This table holds 1,300,000 or so distinct CDR3 sequences, around 59% found once. The CDR3 totals 17 residues. The germline CDR1 and CDR2 sequences are MGHDK and SYGVNS. Trimming took 4 bases from V and 1 from J; bases not matched to a gene: 7. The genes are TRBV25-1 and TRBJ1-1; 12 bases are a match to TRBD1. The specimen sequenced was blood. The TCR originated in a man younger than 35 in good health. CDR3 sequence reads: CASSGTPGQGANTEAFF. The CDR3 DNA sequence: TGTGCCAGCAGTGGAACACCGGGACAGGGGGCGAACACTGAAGCTTTCTTT.